This passage covers 32 T cell receptor beta chains from one sample sequenced in a study of T cells after yellow fever vaccination. TCRdb called the 5' RACE reads again in MiXCR, with one record for every CDR3 protein. The repertoire holds roughly 30,000 distinct CDR3 sequences, with roughly 6% as singletons. Source: PBMCs, either bulk or a sorted T-cell subset (CD4+, CD8+, memory, or dextramer-sorted; not recorded which), taken on the day of the yellow fever booster vaccination. These receptors were obtained from a man younger than 40 who received the YFV17D yellow fever vaccine.

This clonotype was observed many times. The J gene is TRBJ2-7, the V gene TRBV27; D might be TRBD2 (6 bases). Trimming left V 0 bases short and J 3 bases short, with 18 bases between. From germline, CDR1 is MNHEY and CDR2 SMNVEV (reference sequence). The CDR3 loop spans 17 amino acids. The CDR3 DNA sequence: TGTGCCAGCAGTTTATCGATGGGTAGCGGAGGCTTCTACGAGCAGTACTTC. Protein product: CASSLSMGSGGFYEQYF.

At least ten counts were recorded for this clonotype. The rearrangement uses TRBV5-1 and TRBJ2-7; D may be TRBD2 (6 bases). The V end lost 0 bases, the J end lost 5 bases, and 15 bases lay between the germline ends. The CDR3 consists of 15 residues. The germline V gene has CDR1 SGHRS and CDR2 YFSETQ. CDR3 nucleotides: TGCGCCAGCAGCTTGGAGAATAGCGGTTACAACGAGCAGTACTTC. Translated: CASSLENSGYNEQYF. The whole variable domain, filled in from reference TRBV5-1 and TRBJ2-7, reads KAGVTQTPRYLIKTRGQQVTLSCSPISGHRSVSWYQQTPGQGLQFLFEYFSETQRNKGNFPGRFSGRQFSNSRSEMNVSTLELGDSALYLCASSLENSGYNEQYFGPGTRLTVT.

This clonotype was detected ten times or more. Here the CDR3 DNA reads TGTGCCAGCAGCTTAGGAGGGGGGCTCAGATACGAGCAGTACTTC. It specifies CASSLGGGLRYEQYF. The rearrangement joins TRBV7-2 to TRBJ2-7, with D perhaps matching TRBD1 or TRBD2 (6 bases each). This CDR3 is 15 amino acids long. Germline V gene data show CDR1 as SGHTA and CDR2 as FQGNSA. V was clipped by 1 base and J by 4 bases, with 14 bases between them.

V usage is TRBV30 and J usage is TRBJ2-1; 9 bases align to TRBD2. CDR3 length: 11 amino acids. CDR1 and CDR2 (germline): GTSNPN, SVGIG (reference sequence). With 6 bases clipped from V and 10 bases from J, the junction kept 4 bases outside the gene matches. The CDR3 bases are TGTGCCTGCAATCTAGCGGGAGAGCAGTTCTTC. This sequence encodes CACNLAGEQFF.

This clonotype qualifies as medium-sized. The chain has TRBV20-1 and TRBJ2-5; D is perhaps TRBD2 (6 bases). Germline V gene sequence: CDR1 DFQATT, CDR2 SNEGSKA (reference sequence). This CDR3 region has 14 residues. V dropped 1 base and J dropped 5 bases, with 14 bases sitting between them. The CDR3 loop is CSARVAGSGETQYF. CDR3 DNA: TGCAGTGCTAGAGTCGCCGGGAGTGGGGAGACCCAGTACTTC.

This clonotype is termed medium-sized. The junction departs from the called germline gene at one end, perhaps through a read error. This chain joins TRBV12-5 and TRBJ2-1; 9 bases line up with TRBD1. This CDR3 comprises 13 residues. In germline, CDR1 is LGHNT, CDR2 FRNRAP. The DNA for the CDR3 is TGTGCTAGTGGTTTGCCGATTCGACAGGGGGTGGTCTTC. It translates to CASGLPIRQGVVF. Drawing the rest from reference TRBV12-5 and TRBJ2-1, the complete variable domain is DARVTQTPRHKVTEMGQEVTMRCQPILGHNTVFWYRQTMMQGLELLAYFRNRAPLDDSGMPKDRFSAEMPDATLATLKIQPSEPRDSAVYFCASGLPIRQGVVFGPGTRLTVL.

The J gene is TRBJ1-5, the V gene TRBV28; maybe TRBD1 (5 bases). Per germline, CDR1 MDHEN and CDR2 SYDVKM. Trimming cost V 5 bases and J 7 bases, with 15 bases left between them. The CDR3 spans 14 residues. As DNA, the CDR3 is TGTGCCAGCAGTCTGGGACTTTTGAGCCAGCCCCAGCATTTT. Its protein product is CASSLGLLSQPQHF.

This clonotype was picked up many times. The rearrangement links TRBV7-2 to TRBJ2-7; TRBD2 is a possible D gene (5 bases). Trimming cost V 0 bases and J 5 bases, with 11 bases left between them. The germline V gene encodes CDR1 SGHTA and CDR2 FQGNSA. CDR3 length: 14 amino acids. Written as DNA, the CDR3 is TGTGCCAGCAGCTTAGCAGGGATCGGGAACGAGCAGTACTTC. It codes for CASSLAGIGNEQYF.

The rearrangement links TRBV4-3 to TRBJ2-3, with no clear D. The CDR3 covers 16 residues. The V and J ends lost 0 bases and 8 bases respectively, with 18 bases between them. Germline CDR1 is LGHNA and CDR2 is YSLEER. CDR3 in amino acids: CASSQDRSLPAGTQYF. The CDR3 DNA reads as TGCGCCAGCAGCCAAGATCGATCGCTCCCCGCCGGTACGCAGTATTTT.

Many counts were recorded for this clonotype. The J gene is TRBJ2-1, the V gene TRBV25-1; D not resolved. Germline V gene lookup returns CDR1 MGHDK and CDR2 SYGVNS. The V and J ends lost 1 base and 5 bases respectively, with 9 bases between them. The CDR3 has 14 residues. The DNA for the CDR3 is TGTGCCAGCAGTGAATCCGGGTTTAACAATGAGCAGTTCTTC. Protein product: CASSESGFNNEQFF.

This clonotype has ten or more counts. The V call is TRBV28, the J call TRBJ2-7, with D unclear. Germline V gene lookup returns CDR1 MDHEN and CDR2 SYDVKM. Trimming pared 6 bases from V and 2 bases from J, leaving 11 bases between. CDR3 length equals 13 residues. CDR3 coding DNA: TGTGCCAGCAGCGACGGCGGAACCTACGAGCAGTACTTC. This codes for CASSDGGTYEQYF.

This clonotype was detected only a few times. This chain uses TRBV6-5 with TRBJ1-6; weak D call: TRBD1 (5 bases). Germline V CDR1 and CDR2: MNHEY, SVGAGI. CDR3 length equals 16 residues. Trimming left V 5 bases short and J 13 bases short, with 24 bases between. In nucleotides, the CDR3 is TGTGCCAGCAGTCACGACGGGGGGACGGGCAGAGATCCCCTCCACTTT. It encodes CASSHDGGTGRDPLHF.

This clonotype was seen a handful of times. The chain couples TRBV5-4 to TRBJ2-2; D is uncertain. The CDR3 consists of 14 residues. Germline CDR1 reads SGHNT; CDR2 reads YYREEE (reference sequence). Trimming removed 4 bases at V and 0 bases at J, with 7 bases between. The CDR3 protein is CASSSRTNTGELFF. CDR3 nucleotide sequence: TGTGCCAGCAGCAGCAGGACGAACACCGGGGAGCTGTTTTTT.

The chain couples TRBV19 to TRBJ2-1; tentatively, D is TRBD2 (5 bases). This CDR3 is 12 amino acids long. Germline assignment: CDR1 LNHDA and CDR2 SQIVND (reference sequence). V lost 5 bases to trimming and J lost 9 bases, with 11 bases between them. Here the CDR3 reads CASSPGIAEQFF. The CDR3 nucleotides are TGTGCCAGTAGTCCGGGGATCGCTGAGCAGTTCTTC.

Only a few counts were recorded for this clonotype. V and J are TRBV20-1 and TRBJ2-2, with D perhaps matching TRBD1 or TRBD2 (5 bases each). Trimming removed 3 bases at V and 6 bases at J, with 8 bases between. Looked up from germline, CDR1 is DFQATT and CDR2 is SNEGSKA (reference sequence). This CDR3 is built from 12 residues. The CDR3 coding sequence is TGCAGTGCTAGCGTGGGGGCCGGGGAGCTGTTTTTT. Protein product: CSASVGAGELFF.

This clonotype is classed as medium-sized (0.01 to 0.1%). The chain uses TRBV20-1 and TRBJ1-5; the D is unclear. The germline gives CDR1 DFQATT, CDR2 SNEGSKA (reference sequence). The CDR3 spans 13 residues. V lost 3 bases to trimming and J lost 3 bases, with 9 bases between them. The DNA for the CDR3 is TGCAGTGCTAGCCGGGGTCTCAATCAGCCCCAGCATTTT. It yields the protein CSASRGLNQPQHF.

This clonotype was counted at least ten times. The gene calls are TRBV6-2 or TRBV6-3 and TRBJ2-3; D ambiguous. CDR3 length equals 14 residues. CDR1 is MNHEY, CDR2 SVGEGT, per germline. V was trimmed by 1 base and J by 4 bases, leaving 9 bases between them. This chain's CDR3 is CASSYFVPADTQYF. CDR3 DNA: TGTGCCAGCAGTTACTTCGTTCCTGCAGATACGCAGTATTTT.

The sample holds many counts of this clonotype. Here the CDR3 DNA reads TGTGCCAGCTCACCAATCCGGGGGGCCGTCGGGGAGCTGTTTTTT. Encoded protein: CASSPIRGAVGELFF. The V call is TRBV18, the J call TRBJ2-2; possible D gene TRBD2, 7 bases. Trimming cost V 2 bases and J 7 bases, with 14 bases left between them. The germline V gene encodes CDR1 KGHSH and CDR2 LQKENI. The CDR3 is 15 residues long.

This clonotype has just a few counts. V is TRBV2 and J is TRBJ2-1; 9 bases line up with TRBD2. The CDR3 sequence is 13 residues long. Losses at the gene ends were 6 bases for V and 7 bases for J; bases not matched to a gene: 4. Per germline, CDR1 SNHLY and CDR2 FYNNEI. As DNA, the CDR3 is TGTGCCAGCAGGCCTAGCGGGATTAATGAGCAGTTCTTC. It translates to CASRPSGINEQFF.

This clonotype was recorded many times. The chain recombines TRBV5-1 with TRBJ2-1, with unresolved D. The CDR3 has 15 residues. CDR1 is SGHRS, CDR2 YFSETQ, per germline. V shed 3 bases and J shed 4 bases, with 14 bases lying between them. The CDR3 region has the DNA TGCGCCAGCAGCTGGGCCCCGGCTGGGTACAATGAGCAGTTCTTC. Translating gives CASSWAPAGYNEQFF.

V is TRBV4-3 and J is TRBJ2-3, with TRBD2 matching over 9 bases. CDR3 length equals 17 residues. Looked up from germline, CDR1 is LGHNA and CDR2 is YSLEER. J gave up 5 bases and V 1 base, and 10 bases lay outside the gene matches. CDR3 sequence reads: CASSQGPAGGSGDTQYF. CDR3 sequence (DNA): TGCGCCAGCAGCCAAGGGCCAGCGGGAGGTTCTGGAGATACGCAGTATTTT.

This clonotype was counted ten times or more. The rearrangement uses TRBV29-1 and TRBJ2-1; TRBD1 agrees at 8 bases. V was clipped by 5 bases and J by 10 bases; unmatched bases: 16. CDR1 and CDR2 from the germline V gene are SQVTM and ANQGSEA. This CDR3 comprises 15 residues. In DNA form, the CDR3 reads TGCAGCGTTCAGACCGGGACAGGTACCGGGGAGGAGCAGTTCTTC. This encodes CSVQTGTGTGEEQFF.

This clonotype was seen many times. Written as DNA, the CDR3 is TGTGCCAGCAGCGGGACAGGGGACACCGGGGAGCTGTTTTTT. Protein product: CASSGTGDTGELFF. This chain joins TRBV6-4 and TRBJ2-2, with 10 bases identical to TRBD1. V dropped 6 bases and J dropped 3; count of bases not matched to a gene: 1. CDR1 and CDR2 (germline): MRHNA, SNTAGT. The CDR3 consists of 14 residues.

At least ten counts were recorded for this clonotype. V gene TRBV12-3 or TRBV12-4 combines with J gene TRBJ2-6, with a possible D match to TRBD1 (6 bases). Deletions cut 11 bases from V and 4 bases from J, with 24 bases between. This CDR3 region has 17 residues. The CDR3 region has the DNA TGTGCCTCCAGCCCGGACAGAGTTTTTGGGGGGGCCAACGTCCTGACTTTC. Residues: CASSPDRVFGGANVLTF.

V usage is TRBV6-5 and J usage is TRBJ1-2, with D possibly being TRBD1 (6 bases). The CDR3 length is 15 residues. Germline CDR1 MNHEY, CDR2 SVGAGI. The germline V and J ends were trimmed by 4 bases and 1 base, with 13 bases remaining between them. CDR3 sequence: CASSLGGLGNYGYTF. In DNA, the CDR3 is TGTGCCAGCAGTTTGGGGGGGCTGGGTAACTATGGCTACACCTTC.

This clonotype was recorded many times. CDR3 bases: TGTGCCAGCTCACCTCCCCCGGGCTCCGAAGCTTTCTTT. Translating gives CASSPPPGSEAFF. The chain has TRBV18 and TRBJ1-1; D is uncertain. This CDR3 comprises 13 residues. Between the trimmed V and J ends, which lost 3 bases and 8 bases, there was a span of 13 bases. Per the germline V gene, CDR1 is KGHSH and CDR2 is LQKENI. The whole variable domain, remainder taken from reference TRBV18 and TRBJ1-1, is NAGVMQNPRHLVRRRGQEARLRCSPMKGHSHVYWYRQLPEEGLKFMVYLQKENIIDESGMPKERFSAEFPKEGPSILRIQQVVRGDSAAYFCASSPPPGSEAFFGQGTRLTVV.

V usage is TRBV20-1 and J usage is TRBJ1-2; no clear D gene. The CDR3 totals 11 residues. In germline, CDR1 is DFQATT, CDR2 SNEGSKA (reference sequence). Trimming stripped 3 bases from V and 6 bases from J, with 8 bases between. CDR3 DNA sequence: TGCAGTGCTAGTCCCCAGGATGGCTACACCTTC. It translates to CSASPQDGYTF.

This clonotype is judged medium-sized (0.01 to 0.1%). The chain combines TRBV15 with TRBJ2-2; perhaps TRBD1 as D (5 bases). From germline, CDR1 is LNHNV and CDR2 YYDKDF (reference sequence). V lost 0 bases and J lost 4, with 12 bases in between. The CDR3 runs to 16 residues. Here the CDR3 reads CATSREWGASTGELFF. The CDR3 DNA sequence: TGTGCCACCAGCAGAGAGTGGGGCGCGAGCACCGGGGAGCTGTTTTTT.

This clonotype occurred many times. This rearrangement joins TRBV7-2 to TRBJ2-2; 9 bases fit TRBD2. CDR3 length: 15 residues. The V and J ends lost 5 bases and 6 bases, in that order; junction bases with no gene match: 7. Germline V gene sequence: CDR1 SGHTA, CDR2 FQGNSA. CDR3 loop: CASSPLAGGAGELFF. In DNA, the CDR3 is TGTGCCAGCAGCCCCCTGGCGGGAGGGGCCGGGGAGCTGTTTTTT.

This clonotype was found many times. The V gene is TRBV20-1, the J gene TRBJ2-1, with 9 bases fitting TRBD1. With 1 base clipped from V and 9 bases from J, the junction kept 4 bases outside the gene matches. Germline CDR1 is DFQATT and CDR2 is SNEGSKA (reference sequence). The CDR3 covers 13 residues. The CDR3 region is CSARGNRGPEQFF. CDR3 nucleotides: TGCAGTGCTAGAGGGAACAGGGGGCCTGAGCAGTTCTTC.

This clonotype was picked up many times. V is TRBV7-9 and J is TRBJ2-1; 12 bases are shared with TRBD2. From germline, CDR1 is SEHNR and CDR2 FQNEAQ (reference sequence). The ends lost 5 bases at V and 7 bases at J; junction bases unmatched: 6. This CDR3 contains 15 residues. The CDR3 protein is CASSQGLAGLNEQFF. The CDR3 DNA reads as TGTGCCAGCAGCCAAGGACTAGCGGGACTAAATGAGCAGTTCTTC. The whole variable domain, remainder taken from reference TRBV7-9 and TRBJ2-1, is DTGVSQNPRHKITKRGQNVTFRCDPISEHNRLYWYRQTLGQGPEFLTYFQNEAQLEKSRLLSDRFSAERPKGSFSTLEIQRTEQGDSAMYLCASSQGLAGLNEQFFGPGTRLTVL.

The sample holds many counts of this clonotype. This sequence joins TRBV20-1 and TRBJ2-4, with 8 bases that match TRBD2. Germline lookup yields CDR1 DFQATT and CDR2 SNEGSKA (reference sequence). Trimming at V came to 1 base and at J to 4 bases, leaving 6 bases not matched to a gene. CDR3 length equals 15 residues. CDR3 nucleotides: TGCAGTGCTAGAGTGCCAGGCGGGGGGAAAAACATTCAGTACTTC. Its translation: CSARVPGGGKNIQYF.